This T cell receptor (beta chain) was profiled in a study of blood T cell repertoires in COVID-19. Between the trimmed V and J ends, which lost 8 bases and 1 base, there was a span of 11 bases. From germline, CDR1 is SGHVS and CDR2 FQNEAQ. This CDR3 has 13 amino acids. Membership in each cohort depended on participant-reported clinical history. Two negative PCRs, clearance, or symptom resolution were required of recovered Cohort 3 donors. Some clones are missing from TCRdb's copy, which holds only in-frame ones; the method was immunoSEQ multiplex PCR. The sample yields about 440,000 clones, about nine tenths seen once.

Sequencing input: PBMCs or T cells enriched from blood (not recorded which). The TCR originated in a young man who had recovered from COVID-19. The chain recombines TRBV7-8 with TRBJ1-1; maybe TRBD1 (5 bases). CDR3 sequence: CASLSQGNTEAFF. CDR3 DNA sequence: TGTGCCAGCCTATCCCAGGGGAACACTGAAGCTTTCTTT.